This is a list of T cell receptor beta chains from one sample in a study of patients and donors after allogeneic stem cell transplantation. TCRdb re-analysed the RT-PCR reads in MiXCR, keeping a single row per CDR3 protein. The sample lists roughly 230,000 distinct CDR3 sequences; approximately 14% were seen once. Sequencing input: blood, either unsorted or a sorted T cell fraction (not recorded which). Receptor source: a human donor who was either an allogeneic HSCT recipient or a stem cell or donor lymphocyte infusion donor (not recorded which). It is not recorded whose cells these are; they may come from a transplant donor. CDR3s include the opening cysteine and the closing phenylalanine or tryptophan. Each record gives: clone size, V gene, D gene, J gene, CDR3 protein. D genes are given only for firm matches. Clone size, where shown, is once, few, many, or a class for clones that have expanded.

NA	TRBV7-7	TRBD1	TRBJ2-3	CASSLQGASDTQYF
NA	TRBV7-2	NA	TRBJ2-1	CASSLFDEQFF
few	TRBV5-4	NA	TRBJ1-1	CASSSFRMNTEAFF
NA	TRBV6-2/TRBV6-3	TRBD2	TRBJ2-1	CASRIGTSGTNEQFF
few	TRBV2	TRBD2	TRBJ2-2	CASSSGSLAGELFF
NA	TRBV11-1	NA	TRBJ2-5	CASSWTRDPETQYF
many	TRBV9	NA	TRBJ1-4	CASSPKEDTGLEKLFF
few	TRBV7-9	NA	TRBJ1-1	CASSFDGKNTEAFF
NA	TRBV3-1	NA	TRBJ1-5	CASSQRGRGNQPQHF
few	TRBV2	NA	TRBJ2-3	CASSEADTQYF
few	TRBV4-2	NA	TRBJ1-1	CASSQIPPGGGNTEAFF
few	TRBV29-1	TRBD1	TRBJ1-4	CSVDGTGRNEKLFF
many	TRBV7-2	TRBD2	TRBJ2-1	CASSRESGGARGHEQFF
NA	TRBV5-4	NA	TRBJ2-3	CASSLRQDSTDTQYF
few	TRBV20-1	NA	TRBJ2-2	CSARVTGELFF
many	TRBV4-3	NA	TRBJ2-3	CASSEGGNPGTDTQYF
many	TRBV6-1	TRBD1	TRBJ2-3	CASSEGQGGDTDTQYF
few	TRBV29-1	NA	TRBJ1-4	CSGGPQTGGNEKLFF
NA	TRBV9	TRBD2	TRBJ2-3	CASSVGASGVPSTDTQYF
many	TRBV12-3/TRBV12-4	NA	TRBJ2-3	CASTPLAASTDTQYF
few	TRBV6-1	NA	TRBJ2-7	CASRLTHFGAYEQYF
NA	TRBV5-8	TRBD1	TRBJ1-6	CASSPEQGYNSPLHF
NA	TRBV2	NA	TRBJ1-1	CASGTFSEAFF
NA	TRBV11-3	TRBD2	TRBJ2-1	CASSLGGLAGDEQFF
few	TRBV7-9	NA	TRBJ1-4	CASRNGPVNEKLFF
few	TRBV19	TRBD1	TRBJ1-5	CASQTGGSNQPQHF
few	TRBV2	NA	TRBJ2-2	CASSEDWFTGELFF
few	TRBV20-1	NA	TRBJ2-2	CSARGYIDGELFF
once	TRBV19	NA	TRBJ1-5	CASSVLGGSQPQHF
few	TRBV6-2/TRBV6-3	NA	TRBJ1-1	CASSYSDPSTEAFF
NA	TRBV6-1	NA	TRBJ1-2	CASTESDVGLYGYTF
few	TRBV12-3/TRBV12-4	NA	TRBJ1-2	CASSLQGPTTF
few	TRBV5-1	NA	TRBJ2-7	CASSLARSGQLSSYEQYF
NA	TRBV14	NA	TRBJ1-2	CASSQRGVGGYTF
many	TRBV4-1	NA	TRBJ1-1	CASSQPAGGDTEAFF
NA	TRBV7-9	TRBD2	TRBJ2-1	CASSLNRLAVYNEQFF
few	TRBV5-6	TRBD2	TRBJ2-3	CASSQGLAGVTDTQYF
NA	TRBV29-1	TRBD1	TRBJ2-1	CSDTTGGFYNEQFF
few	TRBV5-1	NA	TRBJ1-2	CASSLTDGGIYGYTF
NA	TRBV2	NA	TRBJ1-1	CASSALGVSEAFF
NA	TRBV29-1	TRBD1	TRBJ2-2	CSCGTGGMGGELFF
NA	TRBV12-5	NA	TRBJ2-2	CASALELYTGELFF
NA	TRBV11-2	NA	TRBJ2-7	CASSLGGGWGGTYEQYF
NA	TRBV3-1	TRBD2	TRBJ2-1	CASSQPRTSGEQFF
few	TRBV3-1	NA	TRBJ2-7	CASSMSGWREQYF